A selection of T cell receptor beta chains follows, all from one sample in a study of T cells in localized non-small cell lung cancer. Libraries were prepared by immunoSEQ multiplex PCR; TCRdb keeps only in-frame clonotypes and omits some of them. The data hold approximately 14,000 clones, with about 80% observed a single time. This specimen consisted of peripheral blood, obtained before any cancer treatment. These receptors all stem from a female donor of 60 years or more with stage I squamous cell lung carcinoma. The CDR3 runs from the conserved cysteine through the conserved F or W.

>TRBV4-3|TRBJ2-3
CASSQDYRGGYTQYF
>TRBV4-3|TRBJ2-1
CASSQVVAAGSYNEQFF
>TRBV7-2|TRBJ2-3
CASSLGLAGGTDTQYF
>TRBV19|TRBJ1-6
CASSTGLFRNSPLHF
>TRBV28|TRBJ1-1
CASGTDTEAFF
>TRBV5-5|TRBJ2-7
CASSLIEAYEQYF
>TRBV5-4|TRBJ2-5
CASSRTSGIQETQYF
>TRBV30|TRBJ1-1
CAWSVPEAFF
>TRBV30|TRBJ2-1
CAWRQDENEQFF
>TRBV11-1|TRBJ2-7
CASSPAMEGEQYF